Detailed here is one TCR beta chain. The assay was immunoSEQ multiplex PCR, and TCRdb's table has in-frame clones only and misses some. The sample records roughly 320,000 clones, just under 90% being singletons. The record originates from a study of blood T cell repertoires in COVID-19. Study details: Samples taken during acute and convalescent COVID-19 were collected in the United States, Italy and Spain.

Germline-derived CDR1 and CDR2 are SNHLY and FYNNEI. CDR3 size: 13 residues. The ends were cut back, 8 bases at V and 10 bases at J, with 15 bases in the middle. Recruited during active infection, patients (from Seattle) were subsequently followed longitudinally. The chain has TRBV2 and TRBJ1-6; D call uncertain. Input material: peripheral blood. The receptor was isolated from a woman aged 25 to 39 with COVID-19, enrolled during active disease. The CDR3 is CASGTDSGSPLHF. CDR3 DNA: TGTGCCAGCGGTACCGATTCGGGATCACCCCTCCACTTT.